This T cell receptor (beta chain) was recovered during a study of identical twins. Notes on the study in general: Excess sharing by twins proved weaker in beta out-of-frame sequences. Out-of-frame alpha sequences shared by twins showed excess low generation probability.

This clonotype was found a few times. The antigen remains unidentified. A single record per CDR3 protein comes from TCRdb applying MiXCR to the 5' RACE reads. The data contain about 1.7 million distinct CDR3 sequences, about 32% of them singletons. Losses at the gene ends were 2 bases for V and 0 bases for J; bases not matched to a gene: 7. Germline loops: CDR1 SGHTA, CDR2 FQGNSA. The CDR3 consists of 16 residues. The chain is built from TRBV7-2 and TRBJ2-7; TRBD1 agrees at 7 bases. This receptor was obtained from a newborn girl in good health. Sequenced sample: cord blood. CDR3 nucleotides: TGTGCCAGCAGCTTATTAGTCGGGACAGCCTCCTACGAGCAGTACTTC. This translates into CASSLLVGTASYEQYF.